This is a list of T cell receptor beta chains from one sample in a study of PD-1 blockade in classical Hodgkin lymphoma. Measured with immunoSEQ multiplex PCR; TCRdb has only the in-frame clones, and not every one. The data contain 18,000 or so clones, about three quarters of them seen just once; the ten biggest clones take up roughly 2.5%. Sequencing was performed on CD4+ T cells from blood, taken before the fourth cycle of nivolumab. The source is a human donor with classical Hodgkin lymphoma. Both conserved end residues are part of each CDR3. D genes are given only for firm matches. Size values are once, few and many counts, or a class for expanded clones, and some rows have none.

J: TRBJ1-1; size: -; V: TRBV18; D: TRBD1; DNA: TGTGCCAGCTCACTGGGACAGGGGGCGGAATCTGAAGCTTTCTTT; CDR3: CASSLGQGAESEAFF
J: TRBJ1-5; size: -; V: TRBV30; D: -; DNA: TGTGCCTGGAGCCAGGGTGGCAATCAGCCCCAGCATTTT; CDR3: CAWSQGGNQPQHF
J: TRBJ1-2; size: -; V: TRBV4-3; D: -; DNA: TGCGCCAGCAGCCAAGACCGGGGGCCCGGAGGCTACACCTTC; CDR3: CASSQDRGPGGYTF
J: TRBJ1-1; size: medium-sized; V: TRBV19; D: TRBD1; DNA: TGTGCCAGTAGTATCTACGGACAGGCCAACACTGAAGCTTTCTTT; CDR3: CASSIYGQANTEAFF
J: TRBJ1-2; size: -; V: TRBV19; D: -; DNA: TGTGCCACCAGCCTTAAGGACGGACCTAACTATGGCTACACCTTC; CDR3: CATSLKDGPNYGYTF
J: TRBJ1-2; size: -; V: TRBV6-5; D: TRBD1; DNA: TGTGCCAGCAGTTACGGGACAGCGATAAACTATGGCTACACCTTC; CDR3: CASSYGTAINYGYTF
J: TRBJ2-1; size: -; V: TRBV2; D: -; DNA: TGTGCCAGCAGTTTTGGGAAAACAGGCAATGAGCAGTTCTTC; CDR3: CASSFGKTGNEQFF
J: TRBJ1-1; size: once; V: TRBV5-1; D: TRBD1; DNA: TGCGCCAGCAGCTCGGGTTACAGGGGGATGAACACTGAAGCTTTCTTT; CDR3: CASSSGYRGMNTEAFF
J: TRBJ1-3; size: -; V: TRBV6-6; D: -; DNA: TGTGCCAGCAGTTACTCATACCGGGACCTATATTTT; CDR3: CASSYSYRDLYF
J: TRBJ2-4; size: -; V: TRBV28; D: TRBD2; DNA: TGTGCCAGCAGTCCGGGACTAGCAAACATTCAGTACTTC; CDR3: CASSPGLANIQYF
J: TRBJ1-1; size: -; V: TRBV7-9; D: -; DNA: TGTGCCAGCAGCTTAGGTTGGAACACTGAAGCTTTCTTT; CDR3: CASSLGWNTEAFF
J: TRBJ2-7; size: -; V: TRBV6-1; D: -; DNA: TGTGCCAGCAGTACGGGAAGGGCCCACGAGCAGTACTTC; CDR3: CASSTGRAHEQYF
J: TRBJ1-3; size: -; V: TRBV5-4; D: -; DNA: TGTGCCAGCAGCCTGGGAGGACACTCTGGAAACACCATATATTTT; CDR3: CASSLGGHSGNTIYF
J: TRBJ2-7; size: -; V: TRBV7-2; D: -; DNA: TGTGCCAGCAGCCCCCCTCTGTCTCCAAGGTACGAGCAGTACTTC; CDR3: CASSPPLSPRYEQYF
J: TRBJ2-7; size: -; V: TRBV7-2; D: -; DNA: TGTGCCAGCAGCTTAGACCCAGGAACCTCCTACGAGCAGTACTTC; CDR3: CASSLDPGTSYEQYF
J: TRBJ2-1; size: -; V: TRBV11-3; D: TRBD2; DNA: TGTGCCAGCAGCTTACTTACTAGCGGTGAGCAGTTCTTC; CDR3: CASSLLTSGEQFF
J: TRBJ2-7; size: -; V: TRBV6-1; D: -; DNA: TGTGCCAGCAAGGGCAATTCCTACGAGCAGTACTTC; CDR3: CASKGNSYEQYF
J: TRBJ2-3; size: -; V: TRBV12-5; D: -; DNA: TGTGCTAGTGCGGGAACTACAGATACGCAGTATTTT; CDR3: CASAGTTDTQYF
J: TRBJ2-5; size: -; V: TRBV29-1; D: -; DNA: TGCAGCGTTGAAATTGGGGGCCAGACCCAGTACTTC; CDR3: CSVEIGGQTQYF
J: TRBJ2-3; size: -; V: TRBV5-1; D: -; DNA: TGCGCCAGCAGCTTAAGAGGAGGGGGAGATACGCAGTATTTT; CDR3: CASSLRGGGDTQYF
J: TRBJ1-6; size: -; V: TRBV6-1; D: -; DNA: TGTGCCAGCAGTCCTGGACAGAGAAATTCACCCCTCCACTTT; CDR3: CASSPGQRNSPLHF
J: TRBJ1-1; size: -; V: TRBV19; D: TRBD1; DNA: TGTGCCAGTAGGGGACAGGGCCCGAACACTGAAGCTTTCTTT; CDR3: CASRGQGPNTEAFF
J: TRBJ2-5; size: -; V: TRBV7-2; D: -; DNA: TGTGCCAGCAGCCCCCAAGGGGGGGGGCCAGAGACCCAGTACTTC; CDR3: CASSPQGGGPETQYF
J: TRBJ2-5; size: -; V: TRBV7-9; D: -; DNA: TGTGCCAGCAGCTTAGCGGGCAGGGTGGTGGAGACCCAGTACTTC; CDR3: CASSLAGRVVETQYF
J: TRBJ1-1; size: -; V: TRBV18; D: -; DNA: TGTGCCAGCTCACCGATTGAACGCATCACTGAAGCTTTCTTT; CDR3: CASSPIERITEAFF
J: TRBJ2-7; size: -; V: TRBV20-1; D: -; DNA: TGCAGTGCCAATACAGGGTACGAGCAGTACTTC; CDR3: CSANTGYEQYF